Below, 11 T cell receptor beta chains from the same sample are listed, as sequenced in a study of post-analysis software for immune sequencing data. Findings and caveats of the study: Controls had lower frequencies than patients of 4 or 5 TRBV segments, which included TRBV5-6, TRBV5-1 and TRBV20-1.

Sequencing libraries made from TCR beta cDNA carried unique molecular identifiers. TCRdb reprocessed the PCR reads with MiXCR, giving one entry per CDR3 protein. The sample lists hundreds of thousands of distinct CDR3 sequences, about 53% seen once, with about 4.5% in the top ten. These receptors have no known antigen. The sequencing input was blood. The origin of the receptors is a girl aged 10 to 17 with multiple sclerosis.

The chain carries TRBV20-1 and TRBJ1-1; a weak D match, TRBD1 (6 bases). V gave up 3 bases and J gave up 2 bases, with 13 bases separating them. Germline-derived CDR1 and CDR2 are DFQATT and SNEGSKA (reference sequence). The CDR3 totals 14 residues. CDR3 amino acids: CSASQRGANTEAFF. The DNA for the CDR3 is TGCAGTGCTAGTCAACGGGGGGCAAACACTGAAGCTTTCTTT.

This chain uses TRBV10-3 with TRBJ2-7; D may be TRBD2 (5 bases). The CDR3 contains 13 residues. Germline values: CDR1 ENHRY, CDR2 SYGVKD. V was shortened by 11 bases and J by 5 bases, with 19 bases between the two germline ends. The DNA for the CDR3 is TGTGCCGGAAAGGAAGGAGGCGACGACGAGCAGTACTTC. This translates into CAGKEGGDDEQYF.

This clonotype has a single count. This chain links TRBV29-1 with TRBJ2-7; D is unresolved. Germline CDR1 and CDR2: SQVTM and ANQGSEA. V was trimmed by 2 bases and J by 0 bases, leaving 11 bases between them. This CDR3 has 14 residues. The CDR3 region is CSVESTQSSYEQYF. CDR3 bases: TGCAGCGTTGAATCGACCCAGAGCTCCTACGAGCAGTACTTC.

The chain recombines TRBV5-6 with TRBJ2-7; 7 bases are a match to TRBD2. Looked up from germline, CDR1 is SGHDT and CDR2 is YYEEEE. There are 13 residues in the CDR3. With V trimmed by 5 bases and J by 3 bases, 5 bases remained unmatched. CDR3 in amino acids: CASRWGGDYEQYF. DNA for the CDR3: TGTGCCAGCAGATGGGGGGGTGACTACGAGCAGTACTTC.

The genes are TRBV20-1 and TRBJ1-6; possibly TRBD1 for D (5 bases). CDR1 DFQATT and CDR2 SNEGSKA come from the germline V gene (reference sequence). V lost 4 bases and J lost 10, with 20 bases in between. The CDR3 covers 15 residues. The CDR3, as DNA: TGCAGTGCTACTCCAGAGGGTTCAGGGACCTCACCCCTCCACTTT. Translation: CSATPEGSGTSPLHF.

The chain links TRBV3-1 to TRBJ1-5, with TRBD1 matching over 10 bases. Unmatched junction bases numbered 5, after V lost 3 bases and J lost 6 bases. The length of the CDR3 is 15 residues. Germline values: CDR1 LGHDT, CDR2 YNNKEL (reference sequence). The CDR3 loop is CASSQGQGSGQPQHF. Written as DNA, the CDR3 is TGTGCCAGCAGCCAGGGACAGGGGTCAGGTCAGCCCCAGCATTTT.

The table lists this clonotype with a few counts. This chain uses TRBV5-1 with TRBJ2-7; D gene ambiguous. Deletions cut 0 bases from V and 2 bases from J, with 12 bases between. Germline CDR1 and CDR2: SGHRS and YFSETQ. The CDR3 covers 15 residues. The CDR3 sequence is CASSLATEGTYEQYF. DNA for the CDR3: TGCGCCAGCAGCTTGGCCACCGAAGGCACCTACGAGCAGTACTTC.

The gene calls are TRBV29-1 and TRBJ2-3; D is perhaps TRBD2 (7 bases). The V end lost 8 bases, the J end lost 0 bases, and 15 bases lay between the germline ends. The germline V gene encodes CDR1 SQVTM and CDR2 ANQGSEA. This CDR3 spans 14 amino acids. CDR3 in DNA: TGCAGCCTCCGGGGGAGGGGGAGCACAGATACGCAGTATTTT. It is translated as CSLRGRGSTDTQYF.

This clonotype was detected only a few times. This sequence joins TRBV7-2 and TRBJ2-7; TRBD2 agrees at 11 bases. Germline CDR1 is SGHTA and CDR2 is FQGNSA. The CDR3 has 17 amino acids. The V gene end was trimmed by 4 bases and the J gene end by 4 bases; junction bases not matched to a gene: 12. The DNA for the CDR3 is TGTGCCAGCAGCTCCCCTTTGATAGCGGGGGGGTTATACGAGCAGTACTTC. Translation gives CASSSPLIAGGLYEQYF.

This CDR3 is CASSQPSRQGEITEAFF. The CDR3 region has the DNA TGTGCCAGCAGCCAGCCTTCGCGACAGGGGGAAATAACTGAAGCTTTCTTT. The rearrangement uses TRBV3-1 and TRBJ1-1; the match to TRBD1 covers 9 bases. The germline V gene has CDR1 LGHDT and CDR2 YNNKEL (reference sequence). The CDR3 is made up of 17 amino acids. J gave up 5 bases and V 3 bases, and 13 bases lay outside the gene matches. The full variable domain, its missing parts supplied by reference TRBV3-1 and TRBJ1-1, is DTAVSQTPKYLVTQMGNDKSIKCEQNLGHDTMYWYKQDSKKFLKIMFSYNNKELIINETVPNRFSPKSPDKAHLNLHINSLELGDSAVYFCASSQPSRQGEITEAFFGQGTRLTVV.

The chain combines TRBV20-1 with TRBJ1-2, with no clear D. The CDR3 contains 11 residues. Germline V gene sequence: CDR1 DFQATT, CDR2 SNEGSKA (reference sequence). Trimming removed 5 bases from V and 4 bases from J, with 8 bases in between. The CDR3 spells CSALHGYGYTF. The CDR3 nucleotides are TGCAGTGCTCTACATGGCTATGGCTACACCTTC.